These 11 T cell receptor beta chains were all obtained from the same sample, sequenced in a study of blood T cells in healthy people across ages. Together with a sample-barcoded 5' primer, a J-beta primer mix was included in a second PCR lasting roughly 6 to 12 cycles. From the 5' RACE reads, TCRdb called clonotypes with MiXCR, one entry per CDR3 protein. The table includes around 900,000 distinct CDR3 sequences, approximately 50% detected once. The sequenced sample consisted of blood. All receptors derive from an older woman in good health.

This clonotype appeared once. This may be a read error, as it is one base from a much larger clone. The chain has TRBV11-2 and TRBJ2-3; tentative D call: TRBD2 (6 bases). CDR3 size: 14 residues. Germline CDR1 SGHAT, CDR2 FQNNGV. The DNA of the CDR3 is TGTGCCAGCAGCGGGGGGACTCGAACAGGTACGCAGTATTTT. The encoded protein is CASSGGTRTGTQYF.

This clonotype was seen only a few times. This chain joins TRBV9 and TRBJ1-5; possibly TRBD1 for D (5 bases). V shed 5 bases and J shed 3 bases, with 12 bases lying between them. Germline CDR1 reads SGDLS; CDR2 reads YYNGEE. There are 14 residues in the CDR3. The CDR3 protein is CASSGQGINQPQHF. DNA of the CDR3: TGTGCCAGCAGTGGTCAGGGAATCAATCAGCCCCAGCATTTT.

The chain recombines TRBV7-2 with TRBJ2-3, with TRBD2 matching over 9 bases. CDR1 and CDR2 from the germline V gene are SGHTA and FQGNSA. The V and J ends lost 2 bases and 1 base, in that order; junction bases with no gene match: 7. The CDR3 sequence is 17 residues long. This chain's CDR3 is CASSLSLQREGTDTQYF. CDR3 bases: TGTGCCAGCAGCTTATCTCTCCAGCGGGAGGGCACAGATACGCAGTATTTT. Together with reference TRBV7-2 and TRBJ2-3, the CDR3 gives the full variable domain: GAGVSQSPSNKVTEKGKDVELRCDPISGHTALYWYRQSLGQGLEFLIYFQGNSAPDKSGLPSDRFSAERTGGSVSTLTIQRTQQEDSAVYLCASSLSLQREGTDTQYFGPGTRLTVL.

The chain links TRBV20-1 to TRBJ2-7, with D maybe TRBD2 (6 bases). CDR3 length: 15 residues. Germline assignment: CDR1 DFQATT and CDR2 SNEGSKA (reference sequence). V was trimmed by 6 bases and J by 0 bases, leaving 18 bases between them. This chain's CDR3 is CSAITGLPLSYEQYF. In DNA form, the CDR3 reads TGCAGTGCCATAACGGGACTCCCCCTCTCCTACGAGCAGTACTTC.

This chain connects TRBV24-1 to TRBJ2-5; D is undetermined. Trimming removed 3 bases from V and 0 bases from J, with 7 bases in between. The CDR3 runs to 14 residues. CDR1 KGHDR and CDR2 SFDVKD come from the germline V gene. The CDR3: CATSDRWYQETQYF. The CDR3 coding sequence is TGTGCCACCAGTGATCGGTGGTACCAAGAGACCCAGTACTTC.

The chain combines TRBV11-2 with TRBJ1-6; 9 bases agree with TRBD1. This CDR3 is 17 amino acids long. Trimming at V came to 5 bases and at J to 0 bases, leaving 5 bases not matched to a gene. Germline V CDR1 and CDR2: SGHAT, FQNNGV. Here the CDR3 reads CASSRTGADSYNSPLHF. DNA of the CDR3: TGTGCCAGCAGCAGGACAGGGGCCGACTCCTATAATTCACCCCTCCACTTT.

On this clonotype: Relative to the germline gene, one junction end is altered; a read error may explain this. V is TRBV27 and J is TRBJ2-3, with D maybe TRBD2 (7 bases). In germline, CDR1 is MNHEY, CDR2 SMNVEV (reference sequence). The CDR3 runs 16 residues. The CDR3, as DNA: TGTGCCGGCAGTTTATTATACGGCGGGGGCGCAGATACGCAGTATTTT. Its translation: CAGSLLYGGGADTQYF.

This clonotype was picked up one time. This chain joins TRBV6-2 or TRBV6-3 and TRBJ1-4; TRBD1 matches at 8 bases. V shed 5 bases, J shed 7 bases, and the junction held 6 bases outside the gene matches. This CDR3 is built from 14 residues. Germline V gene lookup returns CDR1 MNHEY and CDR2 SVGEGT. CDR3 region: CASSDRGRSEKLFF. The CDR3 DNA follows: TGTGCCAGCAGTGACAGGGGAAGAAGTGAAAAACTGTTTTTT.

This chain joins TRBV3-1 and TRBJ1-2; D unresolved. The length of the CDR3 is 16 residues. Germline values: CDR1 LGHDT, CDR2 YNNKEL (reference sequence). The ends were cut back, 4 bases at V and 6 bases at J, with 21 bases in the middle. CDR3 sequence reads: CASSPYLSTPKDGYTF. DNA for the CDR3: TGTGCCAGCAGCCCTTATCTATCCACTCCTAAGGATGGCTACACCTTC.

This clonotype has just a few counts. This chain uses TRBV12-3 or TRBV12-4 with TRBJ2-7; D call uncertain. Trimming stripped 6 bases from V and 2 bases from J, with 14 bases between. The CDR3 is 14 amino acids. CDR3 bases: TGTGCCAGCAGCCCGTTCAGTCAGACCTACGAGCAGTACTTC. It translates to CASSPFSQTYEQYF.

This clonotype was recorded a few times. The CDR3 spells CASSFSSDTQYF. The CDR3 DNA is TGTGCCAGCAGCTTCTCTTCAGATACGCAGTATTTT. The rearrangement uses TRBV13 and TRBJ2-3, with D hard to call. CDR1 is PRHDT and CDR2 is FYEKMQ in the germline V gene (reference sequence). The CDR3 has 12 residues. Trimming pared 3 bases from V and 4 bases from J, leaving 5 bases between.